The rows below give T cell receptor beta chains drawn from one sample of a study of blood T cell repertoires in COVID-19. Profiling relied on immunoSEQ multiplex PCR, and the TCRdb table lists in-frame clones only, not all of them. Seen here are 250,000 or so clones, about 80% observed once, and the top ten hold around 3.4%. The sample consisted of peripheral blood. These TCRs come from an elderly woman with acute or convalescent COVID-19. The CDR3 runs from the conserved cysteine through the conserved F or W. The order of the fields is V gene, clone size, CDR3 length, D gene, J gene, CDR3 protein, CDR3 DNA. D genes are given only for firm matches. Some rows have no size entry. The others give once, few or many, or a class for an expanded clone.

>TRBV11-2|.|15|TRBD2|TRBJ2-1
CASTSGRGGHNEQFF
TGTGCCAGCACTAGCGGGAGAGGGGGGCATAATGAGCAGTTCTTC
>TRBV7-2|.|15|.|TRBJ1-1
CASSPRGGDGKEAFF
TGTGCCAGCAGCCCGAGGGGGGGGGATGGTAAGGAAGCTTTCTTT
>TRBV2|.|15|.|TRBJ1-2
CASSELAVSPYGYTF
TGTGCCAGCAGTGAGTTGGCAGTAAGTCCCTATGGCTACACCTTC
>TRBV5-1|.|15|.|TRBJ2-5
CASSLDRQAWETQYF
TGCGCCAGCAGCTTGGACCGTCAAGCGTGGGAGACCCAGTACTTC
>TRBV19|.|14|.|TRBJ1-6
CASSIVSGMTPLHF
TGTGCCAGTAGTATAGTAAGCGGTATGACGCCCCTCCACTTT
>TRBV2|.|18|TRBD1|TRBJ1-1
CASSSDRGRRAVNTEAFF
TGTGCCAGCAGTAGTGACAGGGGGCGCAGGGCAGTGAACACTGAAGCTTTCTTT
>TRBV12-5|.|16|TRBD2|TRBJ2-3
CASGLWTSGGADTQYF
TGTGCTAGTGGTTTGTGGACTAGCGGGGGGGCAGATACGCAGTATTTT
>TRBV11-1|.|13|.|TRBJ2-5
CASRAQGQETQYF
TGTGCCAGCAGAGCACAGGGTCAGGAGACCCAGTACTTC
>TRBV29-1|.|12|TRBD1|TRBJ1-1
CSVEGGTGLAFF
TGCAGCGTTGAAGGGGGGACAGGGTTAGCTTTCTTT
>TRBV3-1/TRBV3-2|.|18|TRBD2|TRBJ2-7
CASSLGTSGGRSSYEQYF
TGTGCCAGCAGCCTCGGCACTAGCGGGGGGCGGAGCTCCTACGAGCAGTACTTC
>TRBV2|.|14|TRBD2|TRBJ2-3
CASSVAGVIDTQYF
TGTGCCAGCAGTGTCGCGGGAGTGATAGATACGCAGTATTTT
>TRBV20-1|.|15|.|TRBJ1-5
CSASPGRGPNQPQHF
TGCAGTGCTAGTCCGGGGAGGGGCCCCAATCAGCCCCAGCATTTT
>TRBV10-3|.|14|TRBD1|TRBJ1-1
CAISYRGQNTEAFF
TGTGCCATCAGCTACAGGGGACAGAACACTGAAGCTTTCTTT
>TRBV19|.|15|TRBD2|TRBJ2-1
CATSGLAGTEYEQFF
TGTGCCACCAGCGGACTAGCGGGGACTGAATACGAGCAGTTCTTC
>TRBV25-1|.|13|TRBD1|TRBJ1-1
CASRGQANTEAFF
TGTGCCAGCAGGGGACAGGCAAACACTGAAGCTTTCTTT
>TRBV3-1/TRBV3-2|.|15|.|TRBJ1-1
CASSQGIGGGTEAFF
TGTGCCAGCAGCCAAGGAATCGGGGGAGGCACTGAAGCTTTCTTT
>TRBV19|.|16|TRBD1|TRBJ1-3
CASSPSRDRSGNTIYF
TGTGCCAGTAGTCCCTCGAGGGACAGATCTGGAAACACCATATATTTT
>TRBV11-2|.|18|TRBD2|TRBJ2-1
CASSFVTSGRGGFDEQFF
TGTGCCAGCAGCTTTGTTACTAGCGGGAGAGGAGGGTTCGATGAGCAGTTCTTC
>TRBV7-2|.|13|TRBD1|TRBJ2-3
CASSYPDRGLQYF
TGTGCCAGCAGCTACCCGGACAGGGGCCTTCAGTATTTT
>TRBV5-5|.|15|.|TRBJ2-7
CASSMDSELVVEQYF
TGTGCCAGCAGCATGGATTCTGAACTGGTGGTTGAGCAGTACTTC
>TRBV3-1/TRBV3-2|few|16|TRBD1|TRBJ1-2
CASSHDGPGQGHGYTF
TGTGCCAGCAGCCATGACGGACCGGGACAGGGACATGGCTACACCTTC
>TRBV19|.|14|.|TRBJ1-2
CASSMQGSAGGYTF
TGTGCCAGTAGTATGCAGGGCTCAGCGGGGGGCTACACCTTC
>TRBV18|.|14|TRBD1|TRBJ1-2
CASSPSGQVYGYTF
TGTGCCAGCTCACCGTCCGGACAGGTATATGGCTACACCTTC
>TRBV7-9|.|16|TRBD1|TRBJ2-1
CASSFPGTGSYNEQFF
TGTGCCAGCAGCTTCCCCGGGACAGGGTCCTACAATGAGCAGTTCTTC
>TRBV27|many|16|TRBD1|TRBJ1-2
CASSRTGGVGLYGYTF
TGTGCCAGCAGCCGGACAGGGGGCGTCGGTTTGTATGGCTACACCTTC
>TRBV3-1/TRBV3-2|.|14|TRBD1|TRBJ1-1
CASSQVPGQLEAFF
TGTGCCAGCAGCCAAGTACCGGGACAGCTTGAAGCTTTCTTT
>TRBV6-2/TRBV6-3|.|15|.|TRBJ2-2
CASSVGGLNTGELFF
TGTGCCAGCAGTGTAGGCGGACTGAACACCGGGGAGCTGTTTTTT
>TRBV7-3|once|15|.|TRBJ2-1
CASSLTGQGGNEQFF
TGTGCCAGCAGCTTAACTGGCCAGGGGGGCAATGAGCAGTTCTTC
>TRBV28|.|12|TRBD2|TRBJ2-7
CASSLWGREKYF
TGTGCCAGCAGCCTATGGGGGAGGGAGAAGTACTTC
>TRBV5-1|.|14|.|TRBJ1-1
CASSLVVGGTEAFF
TGCGCCAGCAGCTTGGTAGTAGGGGGCACTGAAGCTTTCTTT
>TRBV2|few|15|TRBD1|TRBJ2-5
CASSGGQGRGETQYF
TGTGCCAGCAGCGGGGGACAGGGCAGGGGAGAGACCCAGTACTTC
>TRBV5-4|few|15|.|TRBJ1-1
CASSIPRAAGTEAFF
TGTGCCAGCAGTATACCGAGGGCAGCAGGCACTGAAGCTTTCTTT
>TRBV7-2|.|14|.|TRBJ2-7
CASSLAQGGGEQYF
TGTGCCAGCAGCTTAGCGCAGGGCGGCGGCGAGCAGTACTTC
>TRBV10-2|few|15|.|TRBJ2-1
CASKRAEGAFNEQFF
TGCGCCAGCAAAAGGGCGGAGGGAGCATTCAATGAGCAGTTCTTC
>TRBV5-5|.|15|.|TRBJ1-1
CASSAQTGMNTEAFF
TGTGCCAGCAGCGCTCAGACGGGGATGAACACTGAAGCTTTCTTT
>TRBV7-9|.|16|TRBD2|TRBJ2-3
CASSPYGGGKLGTQYF
TGTGCCAGCAGCCCGTACGGGGGGGGTAAATTAGGTACGCAGTATTTT
>TRBV9|.|16|.|TRBJ1-1
CASSVLGQRVNTEAFF
TGTGCCAGCAGCGTTCTAGGACAGCGAGTGAACACTGAAGCTTTCTTT
>TRBV21-1|.|14|.|TRBJ2-7
CASSTRDSSYEQYF
TGTGCCAGCAGCACCCGGGACAGCTCCTACGAGCAGTACTTC
>TRBV19|.|15|.|TRBJ2-1
CASSAAQGPTNEQFF
TGTGCCAGTAGTGCCGCTCAGGGGCCGACCAATGAGCAGTTCTTC
>TRBV30|once|14|TRBD2|TRBJ2-5
CAWMSGRPRETQYF
TGTGCCTGGATGAGCGGGAGGCCGAGAGAGACCCAGTACTTC
>TRBV19|.|14|.|TRBJ2-3
CASSIKGYLDTQYF
TGTGCCAGTAGTATAAAGGGGTATCTGGATACGCAGTATTTT
>TRBV7-9|once|14|.|TRBJ2-4
CASSLEGGANIQYF
TGTGCCAGCAGCTTAGAGGGGGGGGCGAACATTCAGTACTTC
>TRBV7-8|few|14|.|TRBJ1-4
CASSLGGAGEKLFF
TGTGCCAGCAGCTTGGGGGGAGCAGGGGAAAAACTGTTTTTT
>TRBV6-5|.|12|.|TRBJ1-1
CASTTGKGAAFF
TGTGCCAGCACCACGGGAAAGGGAGCAGCTTTCTTT
>TRBV14|.|15|TRBD2|TRBJ2-5
CASSQGLAGAETQYF
TGTGCCAGCAGCCAAGGACTAGCGGGAGCTGAGACCCAGTACTTC
>TRBV6-5|once|15|TRBD1|TRBJ1-6
CASSYSRDRNSPLHF
TGTGCCAGCAGTTATTCCCGGGACAGAAATTCACCCCTCCACTTT
>TRBV20-1|.|17|TRBD2|TRBJ2-5
CSASGPQTSGPQETQYF
TGCAGTGCTAGTGGGCCCCAGACTAGCGGGCCCCAAGAGACCCAGTACTTC
>TRBV7-2|.|15|TRBD2|TRBJ2-4
CASSFPGTSINIQYF
TGTGCCAGCAGCTTTCCCGGGACTAGCATCAACATTCAGTACTTC
>TRBV5-4|.|15|.|TRBJ2-7
CASSEGGVASYEQYF
TGTGCCAGCAGCGAGGGGGGGGTTGCCTCCTACGAGCAGTACTTC
>TRBV6-1|.|17|.|TRBJ1-1
CASSEGAGGVRYTEAFF
TGTGCCAGCAGCGAAGGGGCAGGCGGGGTTAGGTACACTGAAGCTTTCTTT
>TRBV12-5|few|16|TRBD1|TRBJ1-6
CASGFFSTGVNSPLHF
TGTGCTAGTGGTTTCTTCTCCACAGGGGTTAATTCACCCCTCCACTTT
>TRBV4-1|.|18|.|TRBJ1-4
CASSQDSPSAGVYEKLFF
TGCGCCAGCAGCCAAGATTCTCCTTCTGCAGGGGTTTACGAAAAACTGTTTTTT
>TRBV3-1/TRBV3-2|.|15|TRBD2|TRBJ2-5
CASSQDVQRGGTQYF
TGTGCCAGCAGCCAAGATGTCCAGCGGGGGGGGACCCAGTACTTC
>TRBV20-1|.|11|.|TRBJ2-5
CSAQVRETQYF
TGCAGTGCCCAGGTTCGGGAGACCCAGTACTTC
>TRBV6-6|few|15|TRBD1|TRBJ1-5
CASSPLRQGNQPQHF
TGTGCCAGCAGTCCCCTACGACAGGGGAATCAGCCCCAGCATTTT